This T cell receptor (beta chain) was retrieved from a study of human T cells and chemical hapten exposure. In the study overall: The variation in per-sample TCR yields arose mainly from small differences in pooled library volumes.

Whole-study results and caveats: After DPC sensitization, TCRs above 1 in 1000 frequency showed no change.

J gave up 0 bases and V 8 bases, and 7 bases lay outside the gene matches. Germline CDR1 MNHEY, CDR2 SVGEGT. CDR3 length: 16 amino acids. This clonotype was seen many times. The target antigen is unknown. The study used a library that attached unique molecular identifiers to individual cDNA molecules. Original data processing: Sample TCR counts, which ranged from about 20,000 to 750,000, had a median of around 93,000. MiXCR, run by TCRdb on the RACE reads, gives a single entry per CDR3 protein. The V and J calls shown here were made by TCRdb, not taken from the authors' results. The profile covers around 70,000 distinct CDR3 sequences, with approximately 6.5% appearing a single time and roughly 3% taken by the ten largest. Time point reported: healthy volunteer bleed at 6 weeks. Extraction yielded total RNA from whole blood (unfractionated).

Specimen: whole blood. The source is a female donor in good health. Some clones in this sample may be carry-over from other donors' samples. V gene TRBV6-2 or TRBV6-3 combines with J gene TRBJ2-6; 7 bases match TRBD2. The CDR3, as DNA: TGTGCCAGCGGGGCTAGCGGCGCCTCTGGGGCCAACGTCCTGACTTTC. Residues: CASGASGASGANVLTF.